This entry lists 15 T cell receptor beta chains sequenced from one sample in a study of T cell repertoires in cytomegalovirus infection (dated by TCRdb to the late 2010s). Data came from an Illumina HiSeq 1500. The public reads were run again by TCRdb, first through fastp at Q25 and then through MiXCR, and only productive beta chains were kept. A single entry per CDR3 protein holds the most common genes and DNA from its merged rows. Counted in this sample were around 530,000 distinct CDR3 sequences; 16% of them appeared once. Of the sample, around 25% falls within the top ten clones. The specimen was CD8+ T cells from PBMCs. The receptors come from a human donor in good health (CMV status not recorded). Some clones in this sample may be carry-over from other donors' samples.

About this clonotype itself: Germline and junction disagree at one end, which may indicate a read error. V usage is TRBV4-2 and J usage is TRBJ2-1; 7 bases fit TRBD2. This CDR3 has 16 residues. Germline assignment: CDR1 LGHNA and CDR2 YNFKEQ. The CDR3 DNA is TGTGCAAGCAGCCAAGATGGGGGGGTGACCTACAATGAGCCGTTCTTC. It codes for CASSQDGGVTYNEPFF.

V is TRBV29-1 and J is TRBJ1-2, with D perhaps matching TRBD1 (5 bases). V was pared by 4 bases and J by 5 bases, with 20 bases between. The germline gives CDR1 SQVTM, CDR2 ANQGSEA. CDR3 length: 15 residues. The CDR3 nucleotides are TGCAGCGTTGTTGAGTCGGCAGGGAGGAGGTATGGCTACACCTTC. It specifies CSVVESAGRRYGYTF.

The DNA of the CDR3 is TGTGCCACCAAGCCAGGGACTGAAGCTTTCTTT. Translated: CATKPGTEAFF. This chain uses TRBV2 with TRBJ1-1; weak D call: TRBD1 (5 bases). Trimming shortened V by 10 bases and J by 5 bases, and 11 bases separated the two germline ends. From germline, CDR1 is SNHLY and CDR2 FYNNEI. The CDR3 loop spans 11 amino acids.

In its sample, this clonotype was seen many times. This sequence joins TRBV12-3 or TRBV12-4 and TRBJ1-3; no reliable D call. V lost 7 bases to trimming and J lost 4 bases, with 20 bases between them. The CDR3 consists of 16 residues. The CDR3 nucleotides are TGTGCCAGCATCAATACGGCAGCTCGATACGGAAACACCATATATTTT. It is translated as CASINTAARYGNTIYF.

There are many counts of this clonotype. The V call is TRBV7-2, the J call TRBJ2-7; TRBD2 matches 12 bases. The CDR3 length is 16 residues. Germline V gene sequence: CDR1 SGHTA, CDR2 FQGNSA. Trimming removed 4 bases from V and 1 base from J; junction bases left unmatched: 5. The CDR3 sequence: CASSSRTSGRSYEQYF. The CDR3, as DNA: TGTGCCAGCAGCTCAAGAACTAGCGGGAGGTCCTACGAGCAGTACTTC.

This clonotype was counted many times. The gene calls are TRBV6-1 and TRBJ1-5, with D uncertain. V gave up 5 bases and J gave up 7 bases, with 9 bases separating them. CDR3 length equals 12 residues. Per the germline V gene, CDR1 is MNHNS and CDR2 is SASEGT. The CDR3, as DNA: TGTGCCAGCAGTACGGGTGACCAGCCCCAGCATTTT. Residues: CASSTGDQPQHF.

This clonotype was seen a few times. The CDR3 DNA follows: TGTGCCAGCAGCCACCCCCCCGACAGGGTCGACTCACCCCTCCACTTT. Encoded protein: CASSHPPDRVDSPLHF. The chain has TRBV5-5 and TRBJ1-6, with TRBD1 identical over 7 bases. V was clipped by 4 bases and J by 10 bases; unmatched bases: 14. CDR1 is SGHKS and CDR2 is YYEKEE in the germline V gene (reference sequence). The CDR3 has 16 amino acids.

The rearrangement links TRBV7-9 to TRBJ1-5, with 7 bases lining up with TRBD1. Germline V lookup: CDR1 SEHNR, CDR2 FQNEAQ (reference sequence). The V gene end was trimmed by 7 bases and the J gene end by 4 bases; junction bases not matched to a gene: 4. The CDR3 runs to 13 residues. In DNA form, the CDR3 reads TGTGCCAGCACAGGGGGAGAAAATCAGCCCCAGCATTTT. It specifies CASTGGENQPQHF.

The gene calls are TRBV6-5 and TRBJ1-1, with D hard to call. CDR1 is MNHEY and CDR2 is SVGAGI in the germline V gene. The CDR3 is made up of 17 amino acids. Deletions cut 6 bases from V and 0 bases from J, with 20 bases between. The CDR3 DNA is TGTGCCAGCAGCCGAAACGGCGGGCGCCTCATGAACACTGAAGCTTTCTTT. Amino acid sequence: CASSRNGGRLMNTEAFF.

Concerning this clonotype itself: A read error is possible here, since a much larger clone lies one base away. The V and J genes are TRBV7-9 and TRBJ2-5; D gene uncertain. The CDR3 runs 12 residues. Germline lookup yields CDR1 SEHNR and CDR2 FQNEAQ (reference sequence). This chain's CDR3 is CASSLMREIQYF. In nucleotides, the CDR3 is TGTGCCAGCAGCTTAATGCGTGAGATCCAGTACTTC.

A few counts support this clonotype. V and J are TRBV11-3 and TRBJ2-5, with a tentative D call TRBD2 (6 bases). The CDR3 runs to 14 residues. V was pared by 3 bases and J by 2 bases, with 10 bases between. The germline V gene encodes CDR1 SGHNT and CDR2 YENEEA. The DNA for the CDR3 is TGTGCCAGCAGCTTGTCTAGCGCTCAAGAGACCCAGTACTTC. Protein sequence: CASSLSSAQETQYF.

At least ten counts were recorded for this clonotype. The CDR3 region has the DNA TGTGCCAGCAGTTGGGGACAGGGTTACCAAGAGACCCAGTACTTC. This gives the protein CASSWGQGYQETQYF. This chain joins TRBV6-5 and TRBJ2-5, with 9 bases identical to TRBD1. Per germline, CDR1 MNHEY and CDR2 SVGAGI. The CDR3 extends over 15 amino acids. The junction had 3 bases not matched to a gene; V was cut back by 4 bases and J by 0 bases.

The chain uses TRBV19 and TRBJ2-2; the D gene is possibly TRBD1 (6 bases). V shed 5 bases and J shed 4 bases, with 14 bases lying between them. The CDR3 is made up of 15 amino acids. CDR1 is LNHDA and CDR2 is SQIVND in the germline V gene (reference sequence). The CDR3 DNA reads TGTGCCAGTAGTTGGACAGCGTGGTCCACCGGGGAGCTGTTTTTT. Translating gives CASSWTAWSTGELFF.

The table lists this clonotype with a few counts. The chain combines TRBV10-3 with TRBJ1-1; D might be TRBD1 (5 bases). V was clipped by 4 bases and J by 3 bases, with 12 bases between them. The CDR3 covers 14 residues. Germline CDR1 and CDR2: ENHRY and SYGVKD. CDR3 nucleotides: TGTGCCATCAGTGCCGGGGGTGGGGACACTGAAGCTTTCTTT. Translated, it gives CAISAGGGDTEAFF.

This clonotype came up many times. The chain recombines TRBV27 with TRBJ1-2; 9 positions match TRBD1. V was pared by 7 bases and J by 3 bases, with 9 bases of the junction left unmatched. The V gene's germline CDR1 is MNHEY and CDR2 SMNVEV (reference sequence). The CDR3 is 15 amino acids. The CDR3 reads CASTRGGQGYYGYTF. The DNA of the CDR3 is TGTGCCAGCACTCGAGGGGGACAGGGTTACTATGGCTACACCTTC.